This passage covers 10 T cell receptor beta chains from one sample sequenced in a study of T cell clones after liver transplantation. The repertoire was sequenced with immunoSEQ multiplex PCR; TCRdb's copy has only in-frame clones and lacks some. The sample lists roughly 53,000 clones, approximately 77% occurring once. Sample: CD4+ T cells from blood, taken at the 22-month timepoint. The source is a human patient who received a liver transplant. Some T cells could come from the graft donor.

The CDR3 nucleotides are TGTGCCAGCAGTGTCTTCGGACAGGGAACTAGCGGCTACACCTTC. Residues: CASSVFGQGTSGYTF. V usage is TRBV6-5 and J usage is TRBJ1-2; the match to TRBD1 covers 8 bases. This CDR3 spans 15 amino acids. With V trimmed by 5 bases and J by 8 bases, 13 bases remained unmatched. CDR1 and CDR2 (germline): MNHEY, SVGAGI.

V gene TRBV11-1 combines with J gene TRBJ1-5; D gene ambiguous. V shed 3 bases and J shed 4 bases, with 7 bases lying between them. The CDR3 contains 13 residues. The germline CDR1 and CDR2 sequences are SGHAT and FQDESV (reference sequence). CDR3 in amino acids: CASSFSDNQPQHF. The CDR3 bases are TGTGCCAGCAGCTTTTCGGATAATCAGCCCCAGCATTTT.

The chain uses TRBV29-1 and TRBJ2-2, with 8 bases that match TRBD2. The germline V gene encodes CDR1 SQVTM and CDR2 ANQGSEA. The CDR3 has 14 amino acids. V gave up 6 bases and J gave up 3 bases; unmatched junction bases: 6. The CDR3, as DNA: TGCAGCGTCCAAAGCGGGGGTTACACCGGGGAGCTGTTTTTT. Its protein is CSVQSGGYTGELFF.

This clone came up many times. The chain carries TRBV7-3 and TRBJ2-7; 7 positions match TRBD1. Losses at the gene ends were 5 bases for V and 2 bases for J; bases not matched to a gene: 6. This CDR3 has 14 amino acids. Germline lookup yields CDR1 SGHTA and CDR2 FQGTGA. CDR3 bases: TGTGCCAGCAGCCCCGGGACAGTACCCTACGAGCAGTACTTC. Encoded protein: CASSPGTVPYEQYF.

J is TRBJ2-4 and V is TRBV14; D is perhaps TRBD2 (5 bases). Germline values: CDR1 SGHDN, CDR2 FVKESK. Trimming took off 1 base at V and 9 bases at J, with 10 bases between the two ends. The CDR3 covers 13 residues. The chain's CDR3 is CASSQGGFGIQYF. The CDR3 DNA follows: TGTGCCAGCAGCCAAGGAGGGTTCGGCATTCAGTACTTC.

The V gene is TRBV6-4, the J gene TRBJ2-3; the D gene is possibly TRBD2 (5 bases). The CDR3 has 13 residues. The ends were cut back, 5 bases at V and 8 bases at J, with 14 bases in the middle. Germline assignment: CDR1 MRHNA and CDR2 SNTAGT. The CDR3 protein is CASSTLEGVTQYF. The CDR3 bases are TGTGCCAGCAGTACACTAGAGGGAGTTACGCAGTATTTT.

This clone was found a few times. The rearrangement links TRBV10-1 to TRBJ2-7; no definite D call. Per the germline V gene, CDR1 is WNHNN and CDR2 is SYGVQD (reference sequence). The V end was cut by 6 bases, the J end by 5 bases, with 5 bases between. This CDR3 spans 10 amino acids. The chain's CDR3 is CASSRDEQYF. Here the CDR3 DNA reads TGCGCCAGCAGCCGGGACGAGCAGTACTTC.

The rearrangement links TRBV6-5 to TRBJ2-1; 9 nucleotides agree with TRBD2. CDR1 is MNHEY and CDR2 is SVGAGI in the germline V gene. V lost 6 bases and J lost 4; bases outside the gene matches: 7. The CDR3 loop spans 15 amino acids. The CDR3 reads CASSPSGGFYNEQFF. As DNA, the CDR3 is TGTGCCAGCAGCCCGAGCGGGGGGTTTTACAATGAGCAGTTCTTC.

The rearrangement links TRBV11-2 to TRBJ2-3; possibly TRBD2 for D (5 bases). Germline CDR1 is SGHAT and CDR2 is FQNNGV. CDR3 size: 16 residues. V was shortened by 4 bases and J by 0 bases, with 14 bases between the two germline ends. CDR3 coding DNA: TGTGCCAGCAGCTCCCGGGATACTCTTAGCACAGATACGCAGTATTTT. It translates to CASSSRDTLSTDTQYF.

This chain links TRBV27 with TRBJ2-5; 9 positions match TRBD1. J gave up 5 bases and V 0 bases, and 7 bases lay outside the gene matches. Germline CDR1 and CDR2: MNHEY and SMNVEV (reference sequence). This CDR3 spans 16 amino acids. CDR3 DNA sequence: TGTGCCAGCAGTTTATCGAAGGGGACAGGGATGGAGACCCAGTACTTC. As protein: CASSLSKGTGMETQYF.